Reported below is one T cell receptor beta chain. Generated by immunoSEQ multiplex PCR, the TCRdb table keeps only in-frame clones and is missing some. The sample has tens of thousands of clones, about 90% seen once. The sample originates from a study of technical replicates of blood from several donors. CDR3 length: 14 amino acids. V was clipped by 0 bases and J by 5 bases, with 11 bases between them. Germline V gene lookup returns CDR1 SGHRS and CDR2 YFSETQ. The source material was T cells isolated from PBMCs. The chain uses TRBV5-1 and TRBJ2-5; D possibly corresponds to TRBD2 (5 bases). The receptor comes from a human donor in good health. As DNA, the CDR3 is TGCGCCAGCAGCTTGGGAGCGGACGGCGAGACCCAGTACTTC. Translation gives CASSLGADGETQYF. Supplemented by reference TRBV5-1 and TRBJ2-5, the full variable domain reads KAGVTQTPRYLIKTRGQQVTLSCSPISGHRSVSWYQQTPGQGLQFLFEYFSETQRNKGNFPGRFSGRQFSNSRSEMNVSTLELGDSALYLCASSLGADGETQYFGPGTRLLVL.